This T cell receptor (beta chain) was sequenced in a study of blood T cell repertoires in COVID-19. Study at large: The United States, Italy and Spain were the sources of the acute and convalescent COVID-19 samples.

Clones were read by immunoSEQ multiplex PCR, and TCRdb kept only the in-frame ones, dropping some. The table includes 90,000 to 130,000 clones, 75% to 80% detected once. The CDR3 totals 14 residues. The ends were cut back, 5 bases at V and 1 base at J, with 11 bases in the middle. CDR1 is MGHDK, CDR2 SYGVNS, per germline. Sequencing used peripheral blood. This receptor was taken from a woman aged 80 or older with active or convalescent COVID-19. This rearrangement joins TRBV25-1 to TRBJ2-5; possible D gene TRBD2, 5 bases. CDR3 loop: CASSPRTVQETQYF. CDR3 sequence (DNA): TGTGCCAGCAGTCCTCGGACTGTCCAAGAGACCCAGTACTTC.